Given below is one TCR beta chain in context. Its antigen is currently unknown. This record belongs to a study of early T cells in non-severe SARS-CoV-2 infection. Across the study: Unpaired chains resulted from sequencing bulk RNA of unsorted whole blood.

The CDR3 runs 14 residues. Germline V gene sequence: CDR1 LGHDT, CDR2 YNNKEL (reference sequence). Trimming pared 0 bases from V and 4 bases from J, leaving 7 bases between. Study results and limitations: The study's VDJdb matching favored anti-spike CD8 responses and missed private and CD4 specificities.

The TCR library protocol attached unique molecular identifiers to the individual cDNA molecules. Each CDR3 protein gets one entry after TCRdb re-called the 5' RACE reads with MiXCR. The table records tens of thousands of distinct CDR3 sequences, about 12% of them present only once. Sequencing input: whole blood. This sequence was found in an adult who was a healthcare worker with PCR-confirmed SARS-CoV-2 infection or an uninfected control (not recorded which). The rearrangement links TRBV3-1 to TRBJ1-5; D call uncertain. The CDR3 coding sequence is TGTGCCAGCAGCCAAGATTCGGGAAATCAGCCCCAGCATTTT. Protein: CASSQDSGNQPQHF.